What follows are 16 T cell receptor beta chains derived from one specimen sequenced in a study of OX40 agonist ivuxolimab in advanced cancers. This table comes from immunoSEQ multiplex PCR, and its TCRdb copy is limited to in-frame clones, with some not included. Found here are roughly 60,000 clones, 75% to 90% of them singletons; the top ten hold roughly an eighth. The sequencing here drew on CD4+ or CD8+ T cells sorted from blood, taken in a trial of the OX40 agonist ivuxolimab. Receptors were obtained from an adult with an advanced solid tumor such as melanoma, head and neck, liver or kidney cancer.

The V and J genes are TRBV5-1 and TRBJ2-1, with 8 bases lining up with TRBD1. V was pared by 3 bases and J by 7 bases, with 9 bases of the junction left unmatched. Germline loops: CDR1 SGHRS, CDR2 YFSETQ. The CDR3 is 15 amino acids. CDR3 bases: TGCGCCAGCAGCTCCCGGACAGGGCAGAGGAATGAGCAGTTCTTC. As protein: CASSSRTGQRNEQFF.

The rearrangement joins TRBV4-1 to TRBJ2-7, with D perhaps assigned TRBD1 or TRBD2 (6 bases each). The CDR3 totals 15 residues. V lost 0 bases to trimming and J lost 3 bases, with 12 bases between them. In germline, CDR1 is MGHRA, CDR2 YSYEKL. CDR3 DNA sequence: TGCGCCAGCAGCCAAGAACACAGGGAGGTCTACGAGCAGTACTTC. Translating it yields CASSQEHREVYEQYF.

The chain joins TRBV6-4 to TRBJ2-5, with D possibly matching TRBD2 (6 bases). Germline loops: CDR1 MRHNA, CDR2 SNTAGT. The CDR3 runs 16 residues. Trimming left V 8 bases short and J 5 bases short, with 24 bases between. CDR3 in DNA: TGTGCCAGCTCGGAAGAGGATCCGGGGGTCGGGGAGACCCAGTACTTC. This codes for CASSEEDPGVGETQYF.

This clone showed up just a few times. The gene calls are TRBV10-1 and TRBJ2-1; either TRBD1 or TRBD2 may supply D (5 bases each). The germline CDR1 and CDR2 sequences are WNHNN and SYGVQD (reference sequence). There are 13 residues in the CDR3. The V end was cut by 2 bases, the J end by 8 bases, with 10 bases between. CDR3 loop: CASSEAGAYEQFF. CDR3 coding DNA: TGCGCCAGCAGTGAGGCCGGGGCTTATGAGCAGTTCTTC.

CDR3: CASSRDQYNEQFF. DNA of the CDR3: TGCGCCAGCAGCCGGGACCAGTACAATGAGCAGTTCTTC. The rearrangement links TRBV5-1 to TRBJ2-1; the D call may be TRBD1 or TRBD2 (5 bases each). Germline CDR1 SGHRS, CDR2 YFSETQ. The germline V and J ends were trimmed by 4 bases and 4 bases, with 9 bases remaining between them. The length of the CDR3 is 13 residues.

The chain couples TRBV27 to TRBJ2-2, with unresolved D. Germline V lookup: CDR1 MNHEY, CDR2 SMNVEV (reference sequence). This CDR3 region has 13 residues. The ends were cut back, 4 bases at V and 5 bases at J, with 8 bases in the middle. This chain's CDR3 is CASSYGPTGELFF. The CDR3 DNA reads TGTGCCAGCAGTTATGGACCTACCGGGGAGCTGTTTTTT.

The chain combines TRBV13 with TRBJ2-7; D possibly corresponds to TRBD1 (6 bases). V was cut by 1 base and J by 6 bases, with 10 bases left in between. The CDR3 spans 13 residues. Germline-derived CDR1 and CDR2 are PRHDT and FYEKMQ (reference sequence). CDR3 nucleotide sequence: TGTGCCAGCAGCTTAGCGCTGGGGGCCGAGCAGTACTTC. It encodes CASSLALGAEQYF. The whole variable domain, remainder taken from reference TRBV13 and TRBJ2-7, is AAGVIQSPRHLIKEKRETATLKCYPIPRHDTVYWYQQGPGQDPQFLISFYEKMQSDKGSIPDRFSAQQFSDYHSELNMSSLELGDSALYFCASSLALGAEQYFGPGTRLTVT.

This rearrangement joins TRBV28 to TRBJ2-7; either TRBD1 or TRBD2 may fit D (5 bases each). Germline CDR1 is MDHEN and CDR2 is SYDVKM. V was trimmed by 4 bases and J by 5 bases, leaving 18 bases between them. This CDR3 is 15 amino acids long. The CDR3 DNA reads TGTGCCAGCAGTTCCCCCGGGACGGGGACCCACGAGCAGTACTTC. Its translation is CASSSPGTGTHEQYF.

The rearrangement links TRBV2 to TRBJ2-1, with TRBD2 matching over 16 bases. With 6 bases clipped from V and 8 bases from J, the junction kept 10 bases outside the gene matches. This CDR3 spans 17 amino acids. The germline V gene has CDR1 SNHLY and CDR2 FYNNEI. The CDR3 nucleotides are TGTGCCAGCAGATTCACCGGGACTAGCGGGGGGGTGCATGAGCAGTTCTTC. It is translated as CASRFTGTSGGVHEQFF.

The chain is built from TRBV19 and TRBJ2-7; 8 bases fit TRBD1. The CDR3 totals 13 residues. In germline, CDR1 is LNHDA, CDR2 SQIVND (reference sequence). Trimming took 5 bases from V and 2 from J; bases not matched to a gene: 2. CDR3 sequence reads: CASSHRGAYEQYF. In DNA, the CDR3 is TGTGCCAGTAGTCACAGGGGGGCCTACGAGCAGTACTTC.

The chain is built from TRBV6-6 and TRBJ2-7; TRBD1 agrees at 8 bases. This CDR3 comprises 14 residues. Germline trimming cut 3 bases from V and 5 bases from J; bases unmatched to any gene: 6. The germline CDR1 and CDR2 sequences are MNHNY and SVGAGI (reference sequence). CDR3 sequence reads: CASSYYRGYHEQYF. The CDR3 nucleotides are TGTGCCAGCAGTTATTACAGGGGGTACCACGAGCAGTACTTC.

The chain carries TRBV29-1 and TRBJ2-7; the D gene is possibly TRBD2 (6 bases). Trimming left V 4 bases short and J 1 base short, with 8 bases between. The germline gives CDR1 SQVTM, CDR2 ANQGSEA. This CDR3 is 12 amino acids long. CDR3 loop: CSVVGGSYEQYF. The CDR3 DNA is TGCAGCGTTGTTGGGGGGTCCTACGAGCAGTACTTC.

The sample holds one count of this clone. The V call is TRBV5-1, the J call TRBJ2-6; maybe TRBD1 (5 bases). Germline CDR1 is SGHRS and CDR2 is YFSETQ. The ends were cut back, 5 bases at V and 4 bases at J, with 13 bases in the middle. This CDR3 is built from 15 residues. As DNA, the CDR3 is TGCGCCAGCAGAACACCACGACAGGGGGCCAACGTCCTGACTTTC. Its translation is CASRTPRQGANVLTF.

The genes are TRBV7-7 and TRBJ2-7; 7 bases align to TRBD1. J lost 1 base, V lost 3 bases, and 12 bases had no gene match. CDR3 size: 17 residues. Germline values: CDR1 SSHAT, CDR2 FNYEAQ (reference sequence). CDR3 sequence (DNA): TGTGCCAGCAGCTTGTGGGGACAGTGCTCCTCTTCCTACGAGCAGTACTTC. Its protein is CASSLWGQCSSSYEQYF.

CDR3 bases: TGTGCCAGCAGCTTCATATTAGGGAACGAGCAGTACTTC. Translating gives CASSFILGNEQYF. The chain carries TRBV11-2 and TRBJ2-7, with D uncertain. CDR1 and CDR2 (germline): SGHAT, FQNNGV. V gave up 3 bases and J gave up 5 bases, with 11 bases separating them. This CDR3 has 13 amino acids. Using reference TRBV11-2 and TRBJ2-7 for the parts outside the CDR3, the full variable domain is EAGVAQSPRYKIIEKRQSVAFWCNPISGHATLYWYQQILGQGPKLLIQFQNNGVVDDSQLPKDRFSAERLKGVDSTLKIQPAKLEDSAVYLCASSFILGNEQYFGPGTRLTVT.

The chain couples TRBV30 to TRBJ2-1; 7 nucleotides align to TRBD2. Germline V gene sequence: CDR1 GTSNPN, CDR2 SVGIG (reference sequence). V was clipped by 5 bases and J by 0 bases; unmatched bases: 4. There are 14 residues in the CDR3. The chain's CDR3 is CAWPWGGSYNEQFF. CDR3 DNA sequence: TGTGCCTGGCCCTGGGGGGGCTCCTACAATGAGCAGTTCTTC.